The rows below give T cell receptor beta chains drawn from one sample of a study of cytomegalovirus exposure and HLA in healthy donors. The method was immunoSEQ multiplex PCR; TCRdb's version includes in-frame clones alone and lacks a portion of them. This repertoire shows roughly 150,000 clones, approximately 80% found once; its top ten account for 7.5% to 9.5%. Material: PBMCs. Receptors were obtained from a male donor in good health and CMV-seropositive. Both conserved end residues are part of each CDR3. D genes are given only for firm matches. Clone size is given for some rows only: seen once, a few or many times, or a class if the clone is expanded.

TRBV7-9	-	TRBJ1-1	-	CASSFRTATNTEAFF	TGTGCCAGCAGCTTTCGGACAGCCACGAACACTGAAGCTTTCTTT
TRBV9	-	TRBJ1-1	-	CASSNDQGKGTEAFF	TGTGCCAGCAGCAATGATCAGGGGAAGGGCACTGAAGCTTTCTTT
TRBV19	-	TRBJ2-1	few	CASSSNNHEQFF	TGTGCCAGTAGTTCCAACAATCATGAGCAGTTCTTC
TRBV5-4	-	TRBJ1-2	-	CASTRQPNYGYTF	TGTGCCAGCACTAGACAGCCCAACTATGGCTACACCTTC
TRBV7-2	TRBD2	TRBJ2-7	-	CASSLTSGPGGNF	TGTGCCAGCAGCCTAACTAGCGGCCCGGGGGGGAACTTC
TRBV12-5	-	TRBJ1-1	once	CASGPGLNTEAFF	TGTGCTAGTGGTCCCGGTTTGAACACTGAAGCTTTCTTT
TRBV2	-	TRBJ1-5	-	CASDRGNNQPQHF	TGTGCCAGCGATCGGGGGAATAATCAGCCCCAGCATTTT
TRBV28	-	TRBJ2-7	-	CASSPVMSGTYEQYF	TGCGCCAGCAGCCCCGTGATGTCAGGCACCTACGAGCAGTACTTC
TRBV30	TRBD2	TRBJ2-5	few	CAWSKTSGVRGRTQYF	TGTGCCTGGAGTAAAACTAGCGGGGTCCGGGGGCGGACCCAGTACTTC
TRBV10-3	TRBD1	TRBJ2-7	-	CAISAQGRREQYF	TGTGCCATCAGTGCACAGGGGAGACGCGAGCAGTACTTC
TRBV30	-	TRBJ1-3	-	CAWSALSGNTIYF	TGTGCCTGGAGTGCTCTCTCTGGAAACACCATATATTTT
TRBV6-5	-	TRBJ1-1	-	CASSYSAGNTEAFF	TGTGCCAGCAGTTACTCGGCAGGGAACACTGAAGCTTTCTTT
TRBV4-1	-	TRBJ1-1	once	CASSPSAGASTEAFF	TGCGCCAGCAGCCCGTCCGCAGGGGCGAGCACTGAAGCTTTCTTT
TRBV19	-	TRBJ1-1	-	CASSTGQMNTEAFF	TGTGCCAGTAGTACCGGACAGATGAACACTGAAGCTTTCTTT
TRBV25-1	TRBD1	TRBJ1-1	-	CASSELRQGSEAFF	TGTGCCAGCAGTGAGCTTAGACAGGGGAGTGAAGCTTTCTTT
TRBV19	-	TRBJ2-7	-	CASNPGTSSYEQYF	TGTGCCAGTAATCCTGGGACTTCCTCCTACGAGCAGTACTTC
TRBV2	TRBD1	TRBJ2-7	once	CASSFRVTGSSYEQYF	TGTGCCAGCAGTTTCCGGGTGACAGGGAGCTCCTACGAGCAGTACTTC
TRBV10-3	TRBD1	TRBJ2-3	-	CAIEQGERSDTQYF	TGTGCCATCGAACAGGGGGAACGATCAGATACGCAGTATTTT
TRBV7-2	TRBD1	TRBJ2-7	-	CASSLARGRGYEQYF	TGTGCCAGCAGCTTAGCGAGGGGGCGTGGGTACGAGCAGTACTTC
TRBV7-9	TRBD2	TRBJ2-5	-	CASSFSGSSETQYF	TGTGCCAGCAGCTTTAGCGGGAGTTCTGAGACCCAGTACTTC
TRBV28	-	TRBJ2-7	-	CASSIALWTSTAYEQYF	TGTGCCAGCAGTATTGCCTTGTGGACTTCCACAGCCTACGAGCAGTACTTC
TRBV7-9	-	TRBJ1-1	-	CAGLKPGLPNTEAFF	TGTGCCGGATTAAAACCGGGATTACCTAACACTGAAGCTTTCTTT
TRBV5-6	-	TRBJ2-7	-	CASSLAYYEQYF	TGTGCCAGCAGCTTGGCCTACTACGAGCAGTACTTC
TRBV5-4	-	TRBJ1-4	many	CASSENRAINEKLFF	TGTGCCAGCAGCGAAAACAGGGCTATTAATGAAAAACTGTTTTTT
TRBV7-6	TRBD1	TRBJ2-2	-	CASSLNSDRGGELFF	TGTGCCAGCAGCTTAAACTCTGACAGGGGGGGGGAGCTGTTTTTT
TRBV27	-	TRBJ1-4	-	CASSPLRTAQGKLFF	TGTGCCAGCAGCCCTCTTAGGACAGCGCAGGGAAAACTGTTTTTT
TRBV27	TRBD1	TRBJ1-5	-	CASREGGGNQPQHF	TGTGCCAGCAGGGAAGGGGGCGGGAATCAGCCCCAGCATTTT
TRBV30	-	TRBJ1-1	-	CAWSVGRGAEAFF	TGTGCCTGGAGTGTAGGCAGGGGAGCTGAAGCTTTCTTT
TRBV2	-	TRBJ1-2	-	CASRRFANYGYTF	TGTGCCAGCAGACGGTTTGCTAACTATGGCTACACCTTC
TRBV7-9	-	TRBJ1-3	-	CASSSPGGVGNTIYF	TGTGCCAGCAGCTCCCCCGGAGGGGTTGGAAACACCATATATTTT
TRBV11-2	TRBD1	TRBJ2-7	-	CASSLRQGAFYEQYF	TGTGCCAGCAGCTTAAGACAGGGGGCCTTCTACGAGCAGTACTTC
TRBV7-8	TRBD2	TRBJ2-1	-	CASSLDPSGRWEQFF	TGTGCCAGCAGCTTAGATCCTAGCGGGAGGTGGGAGCAGTTCTTC
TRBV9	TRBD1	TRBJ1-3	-	CASSVGVSGTEPSGNTIYF	TGTGCCAGCAGCGTAGGGGTTTCTGGGACAGAGCCCTCTGGAAACACCATATATTTT
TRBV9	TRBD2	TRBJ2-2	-	CASSPRTSFGELFF	TGTGCCAGCAGCCCAAGGACTAGCTTCGGGGAGCTGTTTTTT
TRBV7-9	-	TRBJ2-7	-	CASSSHRVYEQYF	TGTGCCAGCAGCTCACACAGGGTCTACGAGCAGTACTTC
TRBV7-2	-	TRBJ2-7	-	CASSLGQDYEQYF	TGTGCCAGCAGCTTAGGACAGGACTACGAGCAGTACTTC
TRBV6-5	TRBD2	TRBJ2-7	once	CASSYRTSGTYEQYF	TGTGCCAGCAGCTACAGGACTAGCGGGACCTACGAGCAGTACTTC
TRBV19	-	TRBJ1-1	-	CASSIRTTTEAFF	TGTGCCAGTAGTATCAGGACAACGACTGAAGCTTTCTTT
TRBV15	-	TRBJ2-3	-	CATSRDYPDTQYF	TGTGCCACCAGCAGGGACTACCCAGATACGCAGTATTTT
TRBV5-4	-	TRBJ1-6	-	CASSLGAGPYNSPLHF	TGTGCCAGCAGCTTGGGAGCAGGGCCTTACAATTCACCCCTCCACTTT
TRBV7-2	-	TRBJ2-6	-	CASTLGGLSGANGLTF	TGTGCCAGCACCTTAGGCGGCCTCTCTGGGGCCAATGGCCTGACTTTC
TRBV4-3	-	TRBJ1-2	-	CASSQDRRQGDGYTF	TGCGCCAGCAGCCAAGATCGAAGGCAGGGCGATGGCTACACCTTC
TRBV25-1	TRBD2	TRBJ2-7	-	CASSAGLASEQYF	TGTGCCAGCAGTGCGGGACTAGCGAGCGAGCAGTACTTC
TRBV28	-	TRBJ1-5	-	CVAASSTTPQHF	TGTGTGGCCGCCTCTTCGACTACCCCCCAGCATTTT
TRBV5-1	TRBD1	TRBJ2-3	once	CASSLRGTGVTDTQYF	TGCGCCAGCAGCTTGCGTGGGACAGGAGTTACAGATACGCAGTATTTT
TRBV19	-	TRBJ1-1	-	CASSKNSDREAFF	TGTGCCAGTAGTAAAAATTCGGACAGAGAAGCTTTCTTT
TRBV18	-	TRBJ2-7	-	CASSPRSGSLSYEQYF	TGTGCCAGCTCACCAAGGTCAGGCTCCCTCTCCTACGAGCAGTACTTC
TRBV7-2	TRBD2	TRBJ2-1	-	CASSPAAGVINEQFF	TGTGCCAGCAGCCCAGCGGCGGGAGTAATAAATGAGCAGTTCTTC
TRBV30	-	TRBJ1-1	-	CAWSVLRQSEAFF	TGTGCCTGGAGTGTACTCAGGCAGTCTGAAGCTTTCTTT